The entry that follows covers one T cell receptor (beta chain) sequence. This sample was taken from a study of blood T cell repertoires in COVID-19. The overall study: Sources were T cells, B-cell-depleted T cells, or PBMCs; the material itself was cDNA or gDNA.

Germline values: CDR1 LNHDA, CDR2 SQIVND (reference sequence). This CDR3 is built from 18 residues. With 4 bases clipped from V and 6 bases from J, the junction kept 17 bases outside the gene matches. Seattle cases were enrolled at active infection and followed longitudinally. Authors' methods: Estimation of nucleated cell counts relied on the amplification of reference gene primers. Sequencing was performed with immunoSEQ multiplex PCR; in TCRdb, only in-frame clones are kept and a portion is missing. The V and J calls and clone size are taken from that table; D and trimming were inferred from the DNA. Among roughly 120,000 clones listed, 85% to 90% were seen once.

This clonotype was obtained from a woman of 80 years or more with COVID-19, enrolled during active disease. Sequencing was performed on peripheral blood. The rearrangement uses TRBV19 and TRBJ2-1; 8 nucleotides align to TRBD2. This chain's CDR3 is CASSTRGGLTLIFNEQFF. Written as DNA, the CDR3 is TGTGCCAGTAGTACCCGGGGGGGCCTAACCCTAATCTTCAATGAGCAGTTCTTC. Complete variable domain (other parts from reference TRBV19 and TRBJ2-1): DGGITQSPKYLFRKEGQNVTLSCEQNLNHDAMYWYRQDPGQGLRLIYYSQIVNDFQKGDIAEGYSVSREKKESFPLTVTSAQKNPTAFYLCASSTRGGLTLIFNEQFFGPGTRLTVL.